This TCR beta chain was captured in a study of circulating tumor DNA in untreated peripheral T-cell lymphoma. Study overall: Baseline and serial on-treatment serum tracked circulating tumor DNA carrying tumor TCR clonotypes. Study-wide results and limits: Around two fifths of serially sampled patients cleared ctDNA after two cycles. Tumor-specific clonotypes: identified in 70% to 80% of patients, approximately 90% of baseline tissues.

The CDR3 is made up of 14 amino acids. Germline values: CDR1 MDHEN, CDR2 SYDVKM. V lost 6 bases to trimming and J lost 6 bases, with 15 bases between them. This clone was seen a handful of times. What it binds is unknown. TCRdb keeps only in-frame clones here, not all; method: immunoSEQ multiplex PCR. This sample has 350 to 500 clones, with over 75% found just once. Sample: cell-free DNA from blood serum. V is TRBV28 and J is TRBJ1-5, with D tentatively TRBD1 (6 bases). This TCR was recovered from a human donor with peripheral T-cell lymphoma. CDR3 bases: TGTGCCAGCAGATTACAGGGAGGGGGTCAGCCCCAGCATTTT. It codes for CASRLQGGGQPQHF.